This is a list of T cell receptor beta chains from one sample in a study of monozygotic twins with cystic fibrosis. Measured with immunoSEQ multiplex PCR; TCRdb has only the in-frame clones, and not every one. Among 25,000 or so clones listed, about nine tenths were seen once. Sequenced material: blood. Receptor source: a girl between 2 and 10 years old with cystic fibrosis. Each CDR3 is given with its conserved first and last residue. The order of the fields is CDR3 protein, CDR3 DNA, D gene, clone size, V gene, J gene. A D gene is named only where the DNA matches it firmly. The size of a clone is reported for some rows only, either as once, few or many, or as a class for expanded clones.

cdr3_aa: CASSPESATRNTEAFF
cdr3_nt: TGCGCCAGCAGCCCCGAAAGTGCGACGAGGAACACTGAAGCTTTCTTT
d_call: .
clone_size: once
v_call: TRBV5-1
j_call: TRBJ1-1

cdr3_aa: CASSLKAGGNQPQHF
cdr3_nt: TGTGCCAGCAGCTTAAAAGCAGGAGGCAATCAGCCCCAGCATTTT
d_call: .
clone_size: .
v_call: TRBV13
j_call: TRBJ1-5

cdr3_aa: CASSKSPLAGDCNEQFF
cdr3_nt: TGCGCCAGCAGCAAATCCCCCCTAGCGGGGGACTGCAATGAGCAGTTCTTC
d_call: TRBD2
clone_size: .
v_call: TRBV10-1
j_call: TRBJ2-1

cdr3_aa: CATSMGGPQYF
cdr3_nt: TGTGCCACCAGCATGGGGGGGCCCCAGTACTTC
d_call: .
clone_size: .
v_call: TRBV15
j_call: TRBJ2-5

cdr3_aa: CASSPNRGYNEKLFF
cdr3_nt: TGTGCCAGCAGCCCAAACAGGGGGTATAATGAAAAACTGTTTTTT
d_call: TRBD1
clone_size: .
v_call: TRBV13
j_call: TRBJ1-4

cdr3_aa: CASRRGTMSSYEQYF
cdr3_nt: TGTGCCAGCAGACGCGGGACTATGAGCTCCTACGAGCAGTACTTC
d_call: TRBD2
clone_size: .
v_call: TRBV6-5
j_call: TRBJ2-7

cdr3_aa: CSVVPETQYF
cdr3_nt: TGCAGCGTTGTCCCAGAGACCCAGTACTTC
d_call: .
clone_size: .
v_call: TRBV29-1
j_call: TRBJ2-5

cdr3_aa: CASSYEGNYGYTF
cdr3_nt: TGTGCCAGCAGTTATGAGGGTAACTATGGCTACACCTTC
d_call: .
clone_size: .
v_call: TRBV6-6
j_call: TRBJ1-2

cdr3_aa: CATSRGSWEQGVGYGYTF
cdr3_nt: TGTGCCACCAGCAGAGGGTCATGGGAACAGGGGGTGGGCTATGGCTACACCTTC
d_call: TRBD1
clone_size: once
v_call: TRBV15
j_call: TRBJ1-2

cdr3_aa: CASSLAVLTGRQETQYF
cdr3_nt: TGTGCCAGCAGCTTGGCAGTCCTGACAGGGAGACAAGAGACCCAGTACTTC
d_call: TRBD1
clone_size: .
v_call: TRBV5-4
j_call: TRBJ2-5

cdr3_aa: CASSALQGVGVSYNEQFF
cdr3_nt: TGTGCCAGCAGCGCCCTACAGGGGGTTGGTGTGTCCTACAATGAGCAGTTCTTC
d_call: TRBD1
clone_size: .
v_call: TRBV9
j_call: TRBJ2-1